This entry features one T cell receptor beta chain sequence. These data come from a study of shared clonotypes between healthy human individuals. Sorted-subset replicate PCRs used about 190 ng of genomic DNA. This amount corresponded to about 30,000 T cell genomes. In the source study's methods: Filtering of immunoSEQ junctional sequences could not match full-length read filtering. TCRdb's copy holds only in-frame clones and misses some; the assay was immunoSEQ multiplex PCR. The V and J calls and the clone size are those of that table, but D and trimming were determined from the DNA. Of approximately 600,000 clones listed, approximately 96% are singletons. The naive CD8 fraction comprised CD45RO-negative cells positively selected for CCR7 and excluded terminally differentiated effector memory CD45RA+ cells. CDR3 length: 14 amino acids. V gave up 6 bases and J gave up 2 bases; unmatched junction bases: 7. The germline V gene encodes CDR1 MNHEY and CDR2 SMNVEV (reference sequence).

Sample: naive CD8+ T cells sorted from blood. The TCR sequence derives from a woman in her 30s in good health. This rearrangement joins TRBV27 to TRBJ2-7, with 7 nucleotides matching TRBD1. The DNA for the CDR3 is TGTGCCAGCAGGTTACAGGGGTTAGCCTACGAGCAGTACTTC. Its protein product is CASRLQGLAYEQYF.